This T cell receptor (beta chain) emerged from a study of early T cells in non-severe SARS-CoV-2 infection. This clonotype was seen ten or more times. The antigen is not known. Study-level findings and limits: VDJdb matching skewed toward anti-spike CD8 responses, missing private and CD4 specificities.

TCRdb re-analysed the 5' RACE reads in MiXCR, keeping a single row per CDR3 protein. Of around 75,000 distinct CDR3 sequences listed, 8.5% to 10% are singletons. The CDR3 is 16 residues long. Trimming took 4 bases from V and 3 from J, leaving 17 bases between them. Germline CDR1 reads MNHNS; CDR2 reads SASEGT. The V call is TRBV6-1, the J call TRBJ2-3, with D possibly TRBD2 on 6 matching bases. This receptor was identified in an adult who was a healthcare worker with PCR-confirmed SARS-CoV-2 infection or an uninfected control (not recorded which). The sequencing sample was made of whole blood. This CDR3 reads CASSGPLATGTDTQYF. The CDR3 region has the DNA TGTGCCAGCAGTGGGCCTCTAGCGACGGGGACAGATACGCAGTATTTT.